What follows are 9 T cell receptor beta chains derived from one specimen sequenced in a study of blood T cell repertoires in COVID-19. The data were produced by immunoSEQ multiplex PCR, yet TCRdb's version contains in-frame clones alone and is incomplete. The sample has around 150,000 clones, approximately 84% seen once. The sample taken for sequencing was peripheral blood. The receptors shown here come from a woman aged 55-69 years with acute or convalescent COVID-19.

A single count supports this clone. J is TRBJ1-2 and V is TRBV9; 9 bases map to TRBD1. The CDR3 is 15 amino acids. Germline assignment: CDR1 SGDLS and CDR2 YYNGEE. The trim removed 4 bases at V and 2 bases at J, leaving 6 bases unmatched. In DNA form, the CDR3 reads TGTGCCAGCAGCCTAAGACAGGGGGAAAACTATGGCTACACCTTC. Encoded protein: CASSLRQGENYGYTF.

This clone is a singleton in its sample. This chain links TRBV4-1 with TRBJ2-7; possibly TRBD1 for D (6 bases). V was trimmed by 2 bases and J by 6 bases, leaving 20 bases between them. The CDR3 consists of 16 residues. CDR1 and CDR2 from the germline V gene are MGHRA and YSYEKL. In DNA, the CDR3 is TGCGCCAGCAGCCAATCCGGGACACGGGGTAATCGCGAGCAGTACTTC. Its translation is CASSQSGTRGNREQYF.

The chain employs TRBV5-8 and TRBJ2-1; 7 bases fit TRBD2. The CDR3 is made up of 15 amino acids. V shed 4 bases and J 2 bases; nucleotides not matched to a gene: 6. Germline CDR1 and CDR2: SGHTS and YDEGEE. CDR3 sequence reads: CASSNLAEAYNEQFF. For the CDR3, the DNA is TGTGCCAGCAGCAATCTAGCGGAGGCCTACAATGAGCAGTTCTTC.

As concerns this clone: The same CDR3 is also encoded by other DNA sequences in this sample. The rearrangement joins TRBV10-3 to TRBJ2-7, with 11 bases matching TRBD1. Losses at the gene ends were 3 bases for V and 3 bases for J; bases not matched to a gene: 1. Germline-derived CDR1 and CDR2 are ENHRY and SYGVKD. The CDR3 contains 14 residues. This CDR3 is CAISDGTGGYEQYF. The CDR3 nucleotides read TGTGCCATCAGTGATGGGACAGGGGGCTACGAGCAGTACTTC.

This chain connects TRBV27 to TRBJ2-7; 8 bases match TRBD1. V shed 5 bases and J 0 bases; nucleotides not matched to a gene: 21. This CDR3 region has 20 residues. Germline lookup yields CDR1 MNHEY and CDR2 SMNVEV (reference sequence). CDR3 amino acids: CASSLAPYPGDRPTSYEQYF. The DNA for the CDR3 is TGTGCCAGCAGTCTCGCCCCTTATCCCGGGGACAGGCCCACCTCCTACGAGCAGTACTTC.

The chain has TRBV12-3 or TRBV12-4 and TRBJ2-2, with D tentatively TRBD1 (6 bases). The length of the CDR3 is 13 residues. Trimming shortened V by 6 bases and J by 5 bases, and 10 bases separated the two germline ends. CDR3 DNA: TGTGCCAGCAGGCACAGGGAAACCGGGGAGCTGTTTTTT. It encodes CASRHRETGELFF.

The chain recombines TRBV4-3 with TRBJ1-2; weak D call: TRBD1 (5 bases). The CDR3 totals 16 residues. Trimming took off 2 bases at V and 7 bases at J, with 20 bases between the two ends. From germline, CDR1 is LGHNA and CDR2 YSLEER. CDR3 amino acids: CASSQSGTRLVGGYTF. The DNA of the CDR3 is TGCGCCAGCAGCCAATCCGGGACTCGGTTAGTTGGTGGCTACACCTTC.

The rearrangement joins TRBV28 to TRBJ2-1; 7 bases fit TRBD2. J lost 7 bases, V lost 5 bases, and 11 bases had no gene match. The CDR3 has 15 amino acids. CDR1 is MDHEN, CDR2 SYDVKM, per germline. The CDR3 loop is CASSPRTSTLNEQFF. The CDR3 DNA sequence: TGTGCCAGCAGTCCCCGGACTAGTACGTTAAATGAGCAGTTCTTC.

The chain uses TRBV9 and TRBJ2-5; 10 bases are a match to TRBD2. Looked up from germline, CDR1 is SGDLS and CDR2 is YYNGEE. The CDR3 length is 14 residues. J lost 4 bases, V lost 3 bases, and 3 bases had no gene match. The CDR3 DNA reads TGTGCCAGCAGCGGCAGACTAGCGGGAGAGACCCAGTACTTC. Translation: CASSGRLAGETQYF.